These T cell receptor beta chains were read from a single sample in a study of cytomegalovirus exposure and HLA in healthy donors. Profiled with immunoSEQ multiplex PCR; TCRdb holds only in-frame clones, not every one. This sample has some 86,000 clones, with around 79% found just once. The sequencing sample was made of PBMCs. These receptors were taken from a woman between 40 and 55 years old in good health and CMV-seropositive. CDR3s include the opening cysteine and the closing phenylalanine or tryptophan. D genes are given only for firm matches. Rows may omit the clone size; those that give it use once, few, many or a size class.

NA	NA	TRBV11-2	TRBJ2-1	CASSLGLALYNEQFF	TGTGCCAGCAGCTTAGGCCTAGCGCTGTACAATGAGCAGTTCTTC
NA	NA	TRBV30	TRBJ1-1	CAWMSYSGRNTEAFF	TGTGCCTGGATGAGTTATTCCGGGAGGAACACTGAAGCTTTCTTT
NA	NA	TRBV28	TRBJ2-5	CAIRGTPQETQYF	TGTGCCATCCGCGGGACTCCCCAAGAGACCCAGTACTTC
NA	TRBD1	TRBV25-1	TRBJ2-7	CASSEWGTAVGEQYF	TGTGCCAGCAGTGAATGGGGGACAGCCGTGGGAGAGCAGTACTTC
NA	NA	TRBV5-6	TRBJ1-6	CASSRGVRNSPLHF	TGTGCCAGCAGCCGGGGGGTTCGGAATTCACCCCTCCACTTT
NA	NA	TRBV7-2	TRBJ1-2	CASSPTEGLRFYGYTF	TGTGCCAGCAGCCCGACCGAGGGACTGAGGTTTTATGGCTACACCTTC
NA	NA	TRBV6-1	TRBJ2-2	CASSKSSPWELFF	TGTGCCAGCAGTAAGTCTAGCCCGTGGGAGCTGTTTTTT
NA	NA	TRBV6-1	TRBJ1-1	CASSETGPDTEAFF	TGTGCCAGCAGTGAAACAGGGCCTGACACTGAAGCTTTCTTT
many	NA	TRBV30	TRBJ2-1	CAWSSGELINEQFF	TGTGCCTGGAGCTCGGGGGAGTTGATCAATGAGCAGTTCTTC
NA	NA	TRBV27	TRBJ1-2	CASSSTTSYGYTF	TGTGCCAGCAGTTCCACCACTAGCTATGGCTACACCTTC
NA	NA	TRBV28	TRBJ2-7	CASSFGGTTYEQYF	TGTGCCAGCAGTTTCGGGGGGACAACCTACGAGCAGTACTTC
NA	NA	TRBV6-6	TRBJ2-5	CASSSDRPQETQYF	TGTGCCAGCAGTTCCGACAGGCCCCAAGAGACCCAGTACTTC
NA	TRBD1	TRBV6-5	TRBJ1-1	CASRYAPDRGAEAFF	TGTGCCAGCAGGTACGCCCCGGACAGGGGAGCGGAAGCTTTCTTT
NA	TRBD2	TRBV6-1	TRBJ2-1	CASTTGGTYNEQFF	TGTGCCAGCACCACGGGGGGTACCTACAATGAGCAGTTCTTC
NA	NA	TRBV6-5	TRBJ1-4	CASRSGQLNEKLFF	TGTGCCAGCAGATCCGGACAGCTTAATGAAAAACTGTTTTTT
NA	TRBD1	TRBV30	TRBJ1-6	CACGQGPDSPLHF	TGTGCCTGCGGACAGGGCCCGGATTCACCCCTCCACTTT
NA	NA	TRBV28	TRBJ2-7	CASNKQGRPYEQYF	TGTGCCAGCAATAAACAGGGTCGTCCCTACGAGCAGTACTTC
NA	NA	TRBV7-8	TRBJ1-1	CASSSEGLWGNTEAFF	TGTGCCAGCAGCTCGGAGGGGCTGTGGGGAAACACTGAAGCTTTCTTT
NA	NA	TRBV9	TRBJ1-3	CASSATRDLKVSGNTIYF	TGTGCCAGCAGCGCAACTAGGGATCTGAAAGTCTCTGGAAACACCATATATTTT
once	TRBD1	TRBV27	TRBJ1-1	CASGPYRGYSGTEAFF	TGTGCCAGCGGGCCTTACAGGGGGTATAGTGGCACTGAAGCTTTCTTT
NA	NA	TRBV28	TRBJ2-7	CASIGQPNYEQYF	TGTGCCAGCATCGGACAGCCGAACTACGAGCAGTACTTC
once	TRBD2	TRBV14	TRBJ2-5	CASSQDVGLAGGETQYF	TGTGCCAGCAGCCAAGATGTGGGACTAGCGGGAGGAGAGACCCAGTACTTC
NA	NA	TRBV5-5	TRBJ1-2	CASSFSGGRLGGYTF	TGTGCCAGCAGCTTCAGCGGGGGGCGGCTTGGTGGCTACACCTTC
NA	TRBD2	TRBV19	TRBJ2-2	CASSSGLAGTGELFF	TGTGCCAGTAGTTCGGGACTAGCGGGGACCGGGGAGCTGTTTTTT
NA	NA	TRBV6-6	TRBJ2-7	CASSYSQGYEQYF	TGTGCCAGCAGTTACTCACAGGGCTACGAGCAGTACTTC
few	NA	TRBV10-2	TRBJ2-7	CASSDSSSGEQYF	TGCGCCAGCAGTGATAGTTCCTCTGGCGAGCAGTACTTC
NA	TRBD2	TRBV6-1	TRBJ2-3	CASSTSGRDTQYF	TGTGCCAGCAGTACTAGCGGGAGAGATACGCAGTATTTT
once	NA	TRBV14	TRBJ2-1	CASSQTQAHPYNEQFF	TGTGCCAGCAGCCAAACGCAGGCACACCCCTACAATGAGCAGTTCTTC